This TCR beta chain is drawn from a study of control samples from healthy donors and cancer patients. The table came from immunoSEQ multiplex PCR; TCRdb's copy has only in-frame clones and leaves some out. The table shows approximately 30,000 clones, with less than 95% occurring only once. J was trimmed by 6 bases and V by 4 bases; bases with no gene match: 9. Germline loops: CDR1 SGHRS, CDR2 YFSETQ. CDR3 size: 14 residues. The V and J genes are TRBV5-1 and TRBJ1-1, with 7 bases identical to TRBD1. This receptor was identified in a man aged 60-69 years in good health. Input material: blood. This chain's CDR3 is CASSLRDRSSEAFF. In DNA form, the CDR3 reads TGCGCCAGCAGCCTCCGGGACAGATCCTCTGAAGCTTTCTTT.